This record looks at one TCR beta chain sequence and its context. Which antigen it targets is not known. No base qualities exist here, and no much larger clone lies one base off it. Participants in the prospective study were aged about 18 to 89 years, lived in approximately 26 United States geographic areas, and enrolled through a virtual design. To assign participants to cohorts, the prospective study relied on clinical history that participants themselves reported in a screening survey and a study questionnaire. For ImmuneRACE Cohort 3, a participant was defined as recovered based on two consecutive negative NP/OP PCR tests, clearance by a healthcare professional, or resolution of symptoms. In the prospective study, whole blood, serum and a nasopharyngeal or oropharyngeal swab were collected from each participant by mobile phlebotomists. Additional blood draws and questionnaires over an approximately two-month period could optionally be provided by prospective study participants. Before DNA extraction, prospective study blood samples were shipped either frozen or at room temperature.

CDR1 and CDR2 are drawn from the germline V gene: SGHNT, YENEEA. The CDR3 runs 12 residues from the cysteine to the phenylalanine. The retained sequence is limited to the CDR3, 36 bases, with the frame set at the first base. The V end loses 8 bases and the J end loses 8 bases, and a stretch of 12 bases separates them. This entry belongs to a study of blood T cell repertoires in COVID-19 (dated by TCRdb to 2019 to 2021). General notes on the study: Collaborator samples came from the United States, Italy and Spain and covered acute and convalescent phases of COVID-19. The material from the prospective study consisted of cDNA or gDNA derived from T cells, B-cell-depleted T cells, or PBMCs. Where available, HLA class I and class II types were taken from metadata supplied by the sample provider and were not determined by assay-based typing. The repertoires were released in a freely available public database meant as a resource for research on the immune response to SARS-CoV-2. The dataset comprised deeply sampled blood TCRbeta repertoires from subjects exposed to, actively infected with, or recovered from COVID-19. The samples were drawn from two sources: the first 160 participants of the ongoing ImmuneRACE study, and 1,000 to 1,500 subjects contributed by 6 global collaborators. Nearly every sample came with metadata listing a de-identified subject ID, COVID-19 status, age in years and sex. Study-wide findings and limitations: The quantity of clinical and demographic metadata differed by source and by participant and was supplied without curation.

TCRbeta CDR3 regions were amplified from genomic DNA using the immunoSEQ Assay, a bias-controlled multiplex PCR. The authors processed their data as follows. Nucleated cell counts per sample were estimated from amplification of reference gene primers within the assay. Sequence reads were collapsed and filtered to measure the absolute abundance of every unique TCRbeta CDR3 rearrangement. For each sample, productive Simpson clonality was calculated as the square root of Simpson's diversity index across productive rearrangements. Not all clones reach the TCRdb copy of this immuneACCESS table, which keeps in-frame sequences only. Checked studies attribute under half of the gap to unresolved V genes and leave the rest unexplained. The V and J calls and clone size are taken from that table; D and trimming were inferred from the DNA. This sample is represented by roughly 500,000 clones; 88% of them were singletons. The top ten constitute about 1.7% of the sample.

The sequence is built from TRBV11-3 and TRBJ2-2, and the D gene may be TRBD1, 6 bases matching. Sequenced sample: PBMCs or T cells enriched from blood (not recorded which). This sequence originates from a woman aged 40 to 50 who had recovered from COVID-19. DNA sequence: TGTGCCAGCCAGAACAGGGTAGGGGAGCTGTTTTTT. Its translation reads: CASQNRVGELFF.